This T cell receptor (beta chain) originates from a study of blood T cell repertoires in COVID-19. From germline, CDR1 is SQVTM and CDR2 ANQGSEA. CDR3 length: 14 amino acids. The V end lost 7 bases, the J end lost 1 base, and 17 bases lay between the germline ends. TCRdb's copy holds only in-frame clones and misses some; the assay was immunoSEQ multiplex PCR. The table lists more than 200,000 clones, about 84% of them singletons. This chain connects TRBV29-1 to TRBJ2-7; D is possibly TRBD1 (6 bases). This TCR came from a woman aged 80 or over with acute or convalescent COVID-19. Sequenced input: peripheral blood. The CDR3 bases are TGCAGCGCCCTGACCGGGACATTTTCCTACGAGCAGTACTTC. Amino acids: CSALTGTFSYEQYF.